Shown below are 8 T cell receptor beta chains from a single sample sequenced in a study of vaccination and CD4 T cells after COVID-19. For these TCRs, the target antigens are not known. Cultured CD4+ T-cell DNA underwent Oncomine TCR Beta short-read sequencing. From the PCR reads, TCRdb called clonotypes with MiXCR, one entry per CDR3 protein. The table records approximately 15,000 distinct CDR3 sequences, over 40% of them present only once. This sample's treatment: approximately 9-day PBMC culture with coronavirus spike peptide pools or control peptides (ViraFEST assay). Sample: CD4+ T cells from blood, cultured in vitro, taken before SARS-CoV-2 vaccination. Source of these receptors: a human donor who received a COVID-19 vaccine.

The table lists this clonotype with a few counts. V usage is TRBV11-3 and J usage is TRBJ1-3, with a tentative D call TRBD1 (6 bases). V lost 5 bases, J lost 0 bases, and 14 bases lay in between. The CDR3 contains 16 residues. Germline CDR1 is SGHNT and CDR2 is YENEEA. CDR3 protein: CASSQGGLLSGNTIYF. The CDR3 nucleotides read TGTGCCAGCAGCCAAGGGGGGCTTCTCTCTGGAAACACCATATATTTT.

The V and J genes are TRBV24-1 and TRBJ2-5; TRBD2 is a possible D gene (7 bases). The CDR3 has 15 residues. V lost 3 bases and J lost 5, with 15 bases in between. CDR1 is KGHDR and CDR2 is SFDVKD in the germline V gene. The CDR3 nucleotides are TGTGCCACCAGTGATGGCGGGGGCGCGTTGGAGACCCAGTACTTC. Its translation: CATSDGGGALETQYF.

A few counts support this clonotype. CDR3 nucleotide sequence: TGTGCCAGTAGAGTAACAGACCTAAATGAAAAACTGTTTTTT. Its protein product is CASRVTDLNEKLFF. The chain couples TRBV19 to TRBJ1-4, with D hard to call. The V end lost 6 bases, the J end lost 5 bases, and 13 bases lay between the germline ends. Germline V CDR1 and CDR2: LNHDA, SQIVND (reference sequence). The CDR3 sequence is 14 residues long.

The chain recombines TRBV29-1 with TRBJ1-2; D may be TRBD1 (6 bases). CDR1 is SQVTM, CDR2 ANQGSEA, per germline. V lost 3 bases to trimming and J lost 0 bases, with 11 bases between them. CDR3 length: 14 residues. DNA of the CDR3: TGCAGCGTTGAGGCCAGGGGTCCTAACTATGGCTACACCTTC. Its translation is CSVEARGPNYGYTF. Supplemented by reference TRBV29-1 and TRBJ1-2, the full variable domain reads SAVISQKPSRDICQRGTSLTIQCQVDSQVTMMFWYRQQPGQSLTLIATANQGSEATYESGFVIDKFPISRPNLTFSTLTVSNMSPEDSSIYLCSVEARGPNYGYTFGSGTRLTVV.

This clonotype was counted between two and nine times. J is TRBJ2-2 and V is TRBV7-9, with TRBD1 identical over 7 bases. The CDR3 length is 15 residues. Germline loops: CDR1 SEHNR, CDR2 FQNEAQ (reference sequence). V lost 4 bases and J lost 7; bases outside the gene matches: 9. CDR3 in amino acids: CASSSGGSRGGELFF. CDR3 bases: TGTGCCAGCAGCTCAGGGGGATCCAGGGGCGGGGAGCTGTTTTTT. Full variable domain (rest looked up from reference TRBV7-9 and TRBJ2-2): DTGVSQNPRHKITKRGQNVTFRCDPISEHNRLYWYRQTLGQGPEFLTYFQNEAQLEKSRLLSDRFSAERPKGSFSTLEIQRTEQGDSAMYLCASSSGGSRGGELFFGEGSRLTVL.

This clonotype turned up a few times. The CDR3 DNA follows: TGTGCCAGCAGTCAAAGGGTCTTAGCCAAAAACATTCAGTACTTC. It encodes CASSQRVLAKNIQYF. V gene TRBV2 combines with J gene TRBJ2-4; D is undetermined. Germline CDR1 reads SNHLY; CDR2 reads FYNNEI. V dropped 5 bases and J dropped 0 bases, with 11 bases sitting between them. The CDR3 sequence is 15 residues long.

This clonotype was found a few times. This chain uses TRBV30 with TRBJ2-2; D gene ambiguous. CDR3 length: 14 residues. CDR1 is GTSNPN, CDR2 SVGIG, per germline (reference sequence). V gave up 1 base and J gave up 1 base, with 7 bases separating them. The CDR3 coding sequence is TGTGCCTGGAGTGCACTCCTGAACACCGGGGAGCTGTTTTTT. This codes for CAWSALLNTGELFF.

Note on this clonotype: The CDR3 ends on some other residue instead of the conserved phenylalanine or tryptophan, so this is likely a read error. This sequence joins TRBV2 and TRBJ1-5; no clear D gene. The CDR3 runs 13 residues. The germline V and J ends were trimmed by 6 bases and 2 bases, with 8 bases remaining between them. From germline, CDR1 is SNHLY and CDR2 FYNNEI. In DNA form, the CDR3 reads TGTGCCAGCAGGAAGGACGGCAATCAGCCCCAGCATCTT. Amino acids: CASRKDGNQPQHL.